These T cell receptor beta chains were read from a single sample in a study of blood T cell repertoires in COVID-19. Method: immunoSEQ multiplex PCR; TCRdb's copy keeps in-frame clones and lacks some. Of hundreds of thousands of clones in the sample, about 87% are singletons; the top ten hold roughly 10%. Sequences were obtained from peripheral blood. These receptors were taken from a woman between 65 and 79 years old with COVID-19, enrolled during active disease. The CDR3 runs from the conserved cysteine through the conserved F or W. D genes are given only for firm matches. Size tells how often a clone was seen (once, few, many) or the class of an expanded clone, and some rows leave it out.

.	TRBV19	.	TRBJ1-1	CASSIEAGGNTEAFF	TGTGCCAGTAGTATAGAAGCGGGGGGGAACACTGAAGCTTTCTTT
.	TRBV24-1	.	TRBJ2-3	CATSDMKVEADTQYF	TGTGCCACCAGTGACATGAAGGTAGAGGCAGATACGCAGTATTTT
.	TRBV6-5	.	TRBJ1-1	CASTQKVNTEAFF	TGTGCCAGCACACAAAAAGTGAACACTGAAGCTTTCTTT
.	TRBV30	TRBD2	TRBJ2-1	CAWSPAGGGNEQFF	TGTGCCTGGAGCCCAGCGGGAGGCGGGAATGAGCAGTTCTTC
.	TRBV5-4	TRBD1	TRBJ1-2	CASSSGQALGYTF	TGTGCCAGCAGCTCTGGACAGGCTTTGGGCTACACCTTC
.	TRBV19	TRBD1	TRBJ1-6	CASNEQGNHNSPLHF	TGTGCCAGTAACGAACAGGGGAACCATAATTCACCCCTCCACTTT
few	TRBV7-9	.	TRBJ2-1	CASSFPYYNEQFF	TGTGCCAGCAGCTTCCCCTACTACAATGAGCAGTTCTTC
.	TRBV20-1	.	TRBJ1-4	CSASVYRDEKLFF	TGCAGTGCTAGTGTATACAGGGATGAAAAACTGTTTTTT
.	TRBV14	TRBD1	TRBJ1-2	CASSQDRRQGSGGYTF	TGTGCCAGCAGCCAAGATAGGAGACAGGGGTCGGGAGGCTACACCTTC
few	TRBV7-2	TRBD1	TRBJ2-7	CASSLAVSLGTVDYEQYF	TGTGCCAGCAGCTTAGCGGTGTCGTTAGGGACAGTGGACTACGAGCAGTACTTC
.	TRBV28	.	TRBJ1-5	CASSVPSLNQPQHF	TGTGCCAGCAGTGTCCCCAGTCTCAATCAGCCCCAGCATTTT
.	TRBV19	.	TRBJ1-5	CASSAGSYSNQPQHF	TGTGCCAGTAGCGCGGGGAGTTATAGCAATCAGCCCCAGCATTTT
.	TRBV6-5	.	TRBJ2-1	CASRGVLYNEQFF	TGTGCCAGCAGAGGGGTTCTCTACAATGAGCAGTTCTTC
.	TRBV19	.	TRBJ1-1	CASSSRANTEAFF	TGTGCCAGTAGTAGCAGGGCGAACACTGAAGCTTTCTTT
.	TRBV4-1	TRBD1	TRBJ2-5	CASSRGGQGNLETQYF	TGCGCCAGCAGCCGAGGGGGACAGGGGAACTTAGAGACCCAGTACTTC
.	TRBV28	TRBD1	TRBJ2-6	CASRAGQGTAGANVLTF	TGTGCCAGCAGGGCGGGACAGGGGACAGCTGGGGCCAACGTCCTGACTTTC
many	TRBV28	.	TRBJ1-2	CASTEGRYGYTF	TGTGCCAGCACGGAAGGGAGATATGGCTACACCTTC
.	TRBV29-1	TRBD1	TRBJ1-5	CSVGPGQGNQPQHF	TGCAGCGTTGGACCGGGACAGGGAAATCAGCCCCAGCATTTT
.	TRBV5-1	TRBD1	TRBJ1-2	CASSLGGTGAQLSYGYTF	TGCGCCAGCAGCTTGGGCGGGACAGGGGCCCAGCTGAGCTATGGCTACACCTTC
.	TRBV30	TRBD2	TRBJ2-2	CAWSWVAGTGELFF	TGTGCCTGGAGTTGGGTAGCGGGCACCGGGGAGCTGTTTTTT
.	TRBV30	.	TRBJ1-6	CAWSVRSPLHF	TGTGCCTGGAGTGTACGGTCACCCCTCCACTTT
.	TRBV11-3	TRBD2	TRBJ2-3	CASSLGLAGGPEDTQYF	TGTGCCAGCAGCTTAGGACTAGCGGGAGGGCCGGAAGATACGCAGTATTTT
.	TRBV24-1	TRBD1	TRBJ2-2	CATSAALGQVGTGELFF	TGTGCCACCAGTGCAGCATTAGGACAGGTGGGAACCGGGGAGCTGTTTTTT
.	TRBV2	.	TRBJ1-5	CASRKGTSGTGQPQHF	TGTGCCAGCAGAAAAGGCACCTCAGGGACTGGTCAGCCCCAGCATTTT
once	TRBV18	.	TRBJ1-2	CASSPPSAAYGYTF	TGTGCCAGCTCACCACCGAGCGCAGCCTATGGCTACACCTTC
.	TRBV10-3	TRBD2	TRBJ2-2	CAISEVSREESGELFF	TGTGCCATCAGTGAGGTGTCGCGGGAGGAATCCGGGGAGCTGTTTTTT
.	TRBV5-1	TRBD2	TRBJ2-7	CASTVAGGKEYEQYF	TGCGCCAGCACCGTAGCGGGAGGCAAAGAGTACGAGCAGTACTTC
once	TRBV27	.	TRBJ1-5	CASSLSAGVLNQPQHF	TGTGCCAGCAGTTTATCGGCAGGGGTCCTCAATCAGCCCCAGCATTTT
.	TRBV6-4	.	TRBJ1-1	CASSARENTEAFF	TGTGCCAGCAGTGCCCGGGAGAACACTGAAGCTTTCTTT
.	TRBV29-1	TRBD1	TRBJ2-7	CSSLGTGVSYEQYF	TGCAGCTCCCTTGGGACAGGGGTCTCCTACGAGCAGTACTTC
.	TRBV30	TRBD1	TRBJ1-6	CAWSTGQGSSPLHF	TGTGCCTGGAGTACTGGACAGGGGAGTTCACCCCTCCACTTT
.	TRBV6-5	.	TRBJ2-1	CASSFLTANSYNEQFF	TGTGCCAGCAGTTTTCTGACAGCAAACTCCTACAATGAGCAGTTCTTC
few	TRBV24-1	TRBD1	TRBJ2-7	CATSDATGENEQYF	TGTGCCACCAGTGATGCGACAGGGGAGAACGAGCAGTACTTC
once	TRBV7-2	.	TRBJ1-1	CASSRGRGTEAFF	TGTGCCAGCAGCCGTGGGAGGGGCACTGAAGCTTTCTTT
few	TRBV7-3	TRBD2	TRBJ2-1	CASSSSGNDYNEQFF	TGTGCCAGCAGCTCAAGCGGGAACGACTACAATGAGCAGTTCTTC
.	TRBV28	TRBD1	TRBJ2-7	CASSPLWTGIISYEQYF	TGTGCCAGCAGTCCCCTCTGGACAGGAATAATCTCCTACGAGCAGTACTTC
once	TRBV5-1	TRBD1	TRBJ1-5	CASSLGGGQSNQPQHF	TGCGCCAGCAGCCTTGGAGGGGGCCAAAGCAATCAGCCCCAGCATTTT
.	TRBV28	TRBD2	TRBJ2-2	CASRLGGGRVNGELFF	TGTGCCAGCAGACTTGGTGGCGGGAGGGTAAACGGGGAGCTGTTTTTT
once	TRBV7-2	.	TRBJ2-1	CASSLAPRQGPFF	TGTGCCAGCAGCTTAGCCCCCCGGCAGGGCCCGTTCTTC
.	TRBV6-6	.	TRBJ1-5	CASSPDSFNQPQHF	TGTGCCAGCAGCCCCGACAGCTTCAATCAGCCCCAGCATTTT
.	TRBV6-5	TRBD1	TRBJ2-1	CASSPQGATYNEQFF	TGTGCCAGCAGTCCACAGGGGGCAACATACAATGAGCAGTTCTTC
.	TRBV29-1	.	TRBJ2-5	CSAGHEQETQYF	TGCAGCGCCGGACACGAACAAGAGACCCAGTACTTC
.	TRBV21-1	.	TRBJ1-4	CTPKRAGVNEKLFF	TGTACACCCAAAAGGGCAGGGGTTAATGAAAAACTGTTTTTT
.	TRBV11-3	.	TRBJ2-7	CASAASAGQYNEQYF	TGTGCCAGCGCTGCAAGTGCGGGACAGTATAACGAGCAGTACTTC
.	TRBV20-1	.	TRBJ2-4	CSAKTRTIQYF	TGCAGTGCTAAGACTCGTACAATTCAGTACTTC
.	TRBV6-6	TRBD1	TRBJ1-4	CASSYRGRREKLFF	TGTGCCAGCAGTTACAGGGGGCGGCGAGAAAAACTGTTTTTT
.	TRBV30	TRBD2	TRBJ2-1	CAWSVSWGLAGEYEQFF	TGTGCCTGGAGTGTAAGTTGGGGTCTAGCGGGAGAGTATGAGCAGTTCTTC